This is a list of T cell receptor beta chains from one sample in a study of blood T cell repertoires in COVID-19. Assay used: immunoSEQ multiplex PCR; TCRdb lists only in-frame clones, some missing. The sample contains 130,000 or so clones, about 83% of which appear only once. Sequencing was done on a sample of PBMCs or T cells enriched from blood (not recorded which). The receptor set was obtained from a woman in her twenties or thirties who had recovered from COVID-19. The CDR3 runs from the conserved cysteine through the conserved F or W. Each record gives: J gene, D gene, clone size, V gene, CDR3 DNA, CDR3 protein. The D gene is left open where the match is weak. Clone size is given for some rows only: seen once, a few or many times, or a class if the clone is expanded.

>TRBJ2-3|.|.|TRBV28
TGTGCCAGCAGTTTACAGGGTACGACAGATACGCAGTATTTT
CASSLQGTTDTQYF
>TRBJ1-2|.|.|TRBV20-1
TGCAGTGCCAGGGACTATGGCTACACCTTC
CSARDYGYTF
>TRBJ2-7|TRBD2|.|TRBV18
TGTGCCAGCTCACAAACTAGCGGGAGAGACGAGCAGTACTTC
CASSQTSGRDEQYF
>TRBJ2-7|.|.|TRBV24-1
TGTGCCACCAGTGATCCACGGGCCTACGAGCAGTACTTC
CATSDPRAYEQYF
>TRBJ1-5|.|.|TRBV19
TGTGCCAGTACCCCCCGCCATCTTAAAGGGGAGCCCCAGCATTTT
CASTPRHLKGEPQHF
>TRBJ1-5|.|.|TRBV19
TGTGCCAGTACCGATTGGGCAGATAGCAATCAGCCCCAGCATTTT
CASTDWADSNQPQHF
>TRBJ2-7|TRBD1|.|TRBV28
TGTGCCAGCAGTTTAGCCCCCGGGACAGGCTCCTACGAGCAGTACTTC
CASSLAPGTGSYEQYF
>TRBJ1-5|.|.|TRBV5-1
TGCGCCAGCAGCGCGGGAGGGGTTGGCAATCAGCCCCAGCATTTT
CASSAGGVGNQPQHF
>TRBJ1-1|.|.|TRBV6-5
TGTGCCAGCAGTTACCGGGATAACACTGAAGCTTTCTTT
CASSYRDNTEAFF
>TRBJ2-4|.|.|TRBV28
TGTGCCAGCAGTTTATTGATGGGCAGGGGCAGTGCCAAAAACATTCAGTACTTC
CASSLLMGRGSAKNIQYF
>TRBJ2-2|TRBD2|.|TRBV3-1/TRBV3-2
TGTGCCAGCAGCCCTCTCACTAGCGGACACACCGGGGAGCTGTTTTTT
CASSPLTSGHTGELFF
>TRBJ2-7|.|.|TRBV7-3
TGTGCCAGCAGCTTAACGGGAGGCAGGGAGCAGTACTTC
CASSLTGGREQYF
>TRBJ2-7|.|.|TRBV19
TGTGCCAGTATGGGCGCAGGGTCCTACGAGCAGTACTTC
CASMGAGSYEQYF
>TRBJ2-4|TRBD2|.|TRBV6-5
TGTGCCAGCAGACTAGCGGGAGCCAAAAACATTCAGTACTTC
CASRLAGAKNIQYF
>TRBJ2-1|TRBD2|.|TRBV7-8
TGTGCCAGCAGCAACCTACTTCGACTAGCTTTCGGTGAGCAGTTCTTC
CASSNLLRLAFGEQFF
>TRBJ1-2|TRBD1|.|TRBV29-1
TGCAGCCTACGACAGGGACATGGCTACACCTTC
CSLRQGHGYTF
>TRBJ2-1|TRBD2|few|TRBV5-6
TGTGCCAGCAGCTGGGAGGGCCGCTCCTACAATGAGCAGTTCTTC
CASSWEGRSYNEQFF
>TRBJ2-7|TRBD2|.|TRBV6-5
TGTGCCAGCAGTTACCGGACTAGCGGGAGTGGGGAGCAGTACTTC
CASSYRTSGSGEQYF
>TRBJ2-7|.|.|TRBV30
TGTGCCTGGAGGGGGCGGAACTACGAGCAGTACTTC
CAWRGRNYEQYF
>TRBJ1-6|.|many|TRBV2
TGTGCCAGCAGTGTGGGGCAGAAAGATTCACCCCTCCACTTT
CASSVGQKDSPLHF
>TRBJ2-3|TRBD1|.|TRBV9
TGTGCCAGCAGGCGACAGGGCAGCACAGATACGCAGTATTTT
CASRRQGSTDTQYF
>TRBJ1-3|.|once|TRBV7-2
TGTGCCAGCACAGGGATCTCTGGAAACACCATATATTTT
CASTGISGNTIYF
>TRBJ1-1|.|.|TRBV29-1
TGCAGCGTTGAAGGGGCGGGGGACGGTTCGGCTTTCTTT
CSVEGAGDGSAFF
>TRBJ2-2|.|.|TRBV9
TGTGCCAGCAGTCTAGCGAACACCGGGGAGCTGTTTTTT
CASSLANTGELFF
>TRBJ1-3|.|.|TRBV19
TGTGCCAGTAGTACAGGGAACCCTGGAAACACCATATATTTT
CASSTGNPGNTIYF
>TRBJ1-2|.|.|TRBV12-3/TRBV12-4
TGTGCCAGCAGTCCCCCGTTGACCTTC
CASSPPLTF
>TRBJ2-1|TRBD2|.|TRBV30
TGTGCCTGGAGACTTAGCGGGAGCTCCTACAATGAGCAGTTCTTC
CAWRLSGSSYNEQFF
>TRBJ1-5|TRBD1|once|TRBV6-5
TGTGCCAGCAGGCCCTACAGGGGGAGCAATCAGCCCCAGCATTTT
CASRPYRGSNQPQHF
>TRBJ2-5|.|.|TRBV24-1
TGTGCCACCAGTGACCATTTCAGGGAGACCCAGTACTTC
CATSDHFRETQYF
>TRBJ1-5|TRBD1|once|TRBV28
TGTGCCAGCAGTCCTATCCGACAGGGAGATAGCAATCAGCCCCAGCATTTT
CASSPIRQGDSNQPQHF
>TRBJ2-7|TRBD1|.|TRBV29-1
TGCAGCGTTGAAGGGACGACAGGGTACGAGCAGTACTTC
CSVEGTTGYEQYF
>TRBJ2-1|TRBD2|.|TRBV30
TGTGCCTGGAGTCACCTAGCGGGGGGAACTAATGAGCAGTTCTTC
CAWSHLAGGTNEQFF
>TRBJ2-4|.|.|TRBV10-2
TGCGCCAGCAGTGAGACGATACTAGTAGCCAAAAACATTCAGTACTTC
CASSETILVAKNIQYF
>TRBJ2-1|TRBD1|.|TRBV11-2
TGTGCCAGCAGCTTAGGCCTACAGGGGTTTGAGCAGTTCTTC
CASSLGLQGFEQFF
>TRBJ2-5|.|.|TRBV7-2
TGTGCCAGCAGCTTAGGCGGTTCGGGGGAAGAGACCCAGTACTTC
CASSLGGSGEETQYF
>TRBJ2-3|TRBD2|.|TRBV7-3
TGTGCCAGCAGCTTAATGTCTGCGGGAGCGAGAGATACGCAGTATTTT
CASSLMSAGARDTQYF
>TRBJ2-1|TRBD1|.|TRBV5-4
TGTGCCAGCAGCTCCAGGGACAGGGGCGACAATGAGCAGTTCTTC
CASSSRDRGDNEQFF
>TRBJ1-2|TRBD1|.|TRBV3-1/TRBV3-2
TGTGCCAGCAGCCAACTAAGACAGGGGGCACACCCGGCCCCTGGCTACACCTTC
CASSQLRQGAHPAPGYTF
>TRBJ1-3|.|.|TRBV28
TGTGCCAGCAGTCCCCACTCTGGAAACACCATATATTTT
CASSPHSGNTIYF
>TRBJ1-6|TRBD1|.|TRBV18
TGTGCCAGCTCCCAGGACAGGGGGAGGTCACCCCTCCACTTT
CASSQDRGRSPLHF
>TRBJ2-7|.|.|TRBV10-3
TGTGCCATCAGTGTTAGTAGCCAATACGAGCAGTACTTC
CAISVSSQYEQYF